Reported below is one T cell receptor beta chain. The germline V gene has CDR1 SGHTA and CDR2 FQGNSA. The CDR3 loop spans 15 amino acids. Trimming took 4 bases from V and 6 from J; bases not matched to a gene: 8. Assay: immunoSEQ multiplex PCR; the TCRdb copy retains only in-frame clones and omits some. Found here are under 120,000 clones, about 89% of them singletons; the top ten hold less than 20%. The data were obtained in a study of identifying expanded T cells in peripheral blood. The sequence was collected from a person between 18 and 75 years old in good health. The sequenced sample was blood. V usage is TRBV7-2 and J usage is TRBJ2-1; 8 bases are shared with TRBD1. The CDR3 DNA follows: TGTGCCAGCAGCTGGGCAGGGGGCAAAACCAATGAGCAGTTCTTC. Translation: CASSWAGGKTNEQFF.